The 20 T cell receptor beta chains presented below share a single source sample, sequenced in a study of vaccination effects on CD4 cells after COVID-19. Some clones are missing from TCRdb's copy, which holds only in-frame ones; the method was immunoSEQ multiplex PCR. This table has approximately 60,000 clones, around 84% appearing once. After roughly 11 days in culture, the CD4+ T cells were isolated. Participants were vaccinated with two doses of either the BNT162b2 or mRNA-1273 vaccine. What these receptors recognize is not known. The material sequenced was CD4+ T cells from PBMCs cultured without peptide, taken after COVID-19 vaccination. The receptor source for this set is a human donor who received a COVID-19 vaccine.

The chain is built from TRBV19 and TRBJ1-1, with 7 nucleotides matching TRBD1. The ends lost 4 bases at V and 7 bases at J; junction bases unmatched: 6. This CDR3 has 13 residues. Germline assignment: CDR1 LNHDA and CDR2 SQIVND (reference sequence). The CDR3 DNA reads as TGTGCCAGTAGTAGGGGGACAGAGGGTGAAGCTTTCTTT. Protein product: CASSRGTEGEAFF.

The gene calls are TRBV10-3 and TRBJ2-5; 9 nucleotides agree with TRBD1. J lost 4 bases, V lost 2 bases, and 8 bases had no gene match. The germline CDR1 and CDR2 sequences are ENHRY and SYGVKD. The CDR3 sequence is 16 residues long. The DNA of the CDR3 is TGTGCCATCAGTGAGAGACAGGGGGGGTTTGGAGAGACCCAGTACTTC. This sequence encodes CAISERQGGFGETQYF.

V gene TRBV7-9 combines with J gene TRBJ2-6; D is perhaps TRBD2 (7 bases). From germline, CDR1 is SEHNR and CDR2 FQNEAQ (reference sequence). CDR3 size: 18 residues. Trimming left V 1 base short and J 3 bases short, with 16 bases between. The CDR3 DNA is TGTGCCAGCAGCTTAGGGGGGGGCAATTTTAATGGGGCCAACGTCCTGACTTTC. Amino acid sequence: CASSLGGGNFNGANVLTF.

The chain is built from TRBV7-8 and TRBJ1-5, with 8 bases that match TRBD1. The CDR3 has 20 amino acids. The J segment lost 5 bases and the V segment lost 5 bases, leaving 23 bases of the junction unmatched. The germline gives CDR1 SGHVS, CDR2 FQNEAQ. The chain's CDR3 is CASSLRPTGTGNKFDQPQHF. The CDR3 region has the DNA TGTGCCAGCAGCCTCCGGCCGACCGGGACAGGAAACAAATTCGATCAGCCCCAGCATTTT.

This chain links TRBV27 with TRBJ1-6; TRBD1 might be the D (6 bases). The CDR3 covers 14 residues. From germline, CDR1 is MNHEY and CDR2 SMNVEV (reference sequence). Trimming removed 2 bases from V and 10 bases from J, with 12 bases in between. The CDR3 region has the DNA TGTGCCAGCAGTTTAAGGGGGATGGAATCACCCCTCCACTTT. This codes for CASSLRGMESPLHF.

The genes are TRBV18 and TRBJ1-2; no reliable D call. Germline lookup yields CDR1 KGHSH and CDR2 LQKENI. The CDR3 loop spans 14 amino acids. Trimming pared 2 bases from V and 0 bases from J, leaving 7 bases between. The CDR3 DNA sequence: TGTGCCAGCTCACCAATACCAGCTAACTATGGCTACACCTTC. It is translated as CASSPIPANYGYTF. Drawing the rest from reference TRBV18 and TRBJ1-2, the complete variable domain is NAGVMQNPRHLVRRRGQEARLRCSPMKGHSHVYWYRQLPEEGLKFMVYLQKENIIDESGMPKERFSAEFPKEGPSILRIQQVVRGDSAAYFCASSPIPANYGYTFGSGTRLTVV.

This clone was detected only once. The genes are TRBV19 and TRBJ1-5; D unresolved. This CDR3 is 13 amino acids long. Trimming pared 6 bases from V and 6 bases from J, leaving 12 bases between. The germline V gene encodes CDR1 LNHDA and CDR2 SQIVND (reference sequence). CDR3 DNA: TGTGCCAGTAGAGAGCGGACGGGTCAGCCCCAGCATTTT. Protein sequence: CASRERTGQPQHF.

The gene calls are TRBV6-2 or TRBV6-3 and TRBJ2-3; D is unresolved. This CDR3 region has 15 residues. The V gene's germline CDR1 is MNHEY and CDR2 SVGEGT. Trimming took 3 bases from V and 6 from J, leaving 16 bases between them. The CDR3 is CASSYRGAGWDTQYF. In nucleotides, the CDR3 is TGTGCCAGCAGTTATCGCGGAGCTGGGTGGGATACGCAGTATTTT.

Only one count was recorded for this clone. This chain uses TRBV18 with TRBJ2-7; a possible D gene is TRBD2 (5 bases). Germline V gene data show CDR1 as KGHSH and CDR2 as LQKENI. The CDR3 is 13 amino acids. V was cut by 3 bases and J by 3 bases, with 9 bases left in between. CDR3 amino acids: CASSPSGVYEQYF. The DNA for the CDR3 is TGTGCCAGCTCACCTTCCGGGGTCTACGAGCAGTACTTC.

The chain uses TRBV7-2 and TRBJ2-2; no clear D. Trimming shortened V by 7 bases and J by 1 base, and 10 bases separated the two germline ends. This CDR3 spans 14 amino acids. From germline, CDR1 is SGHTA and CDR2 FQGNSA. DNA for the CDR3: TGTGCCAGCACCGTGACTCTGAACACCGGGGAGCTGTTTTTT. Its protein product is CASTVTLNTGELFF.

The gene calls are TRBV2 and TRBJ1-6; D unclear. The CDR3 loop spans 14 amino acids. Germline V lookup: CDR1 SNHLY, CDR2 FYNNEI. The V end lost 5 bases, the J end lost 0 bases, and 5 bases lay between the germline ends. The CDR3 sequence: CASSQLSYNSPLHF. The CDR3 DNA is TGTGCCAGCAGTCAGCTCTCCTATAATTCACCCCTCCACTTT.

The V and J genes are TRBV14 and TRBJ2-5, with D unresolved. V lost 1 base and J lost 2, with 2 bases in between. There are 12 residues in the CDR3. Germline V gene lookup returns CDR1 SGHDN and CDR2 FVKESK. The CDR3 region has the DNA TGTGCCAGCAGCCAAGGTCAAGAGACCCAGTACTTC. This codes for CASSQGQETQYF.

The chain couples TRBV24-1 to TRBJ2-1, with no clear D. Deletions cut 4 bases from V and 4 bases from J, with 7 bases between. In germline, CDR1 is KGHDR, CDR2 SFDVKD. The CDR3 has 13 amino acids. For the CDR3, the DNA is TGTGCCACCAGTGACCCCCTGTACAATGAGCAGTTCTTC. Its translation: CATSDPLYNEQFF.

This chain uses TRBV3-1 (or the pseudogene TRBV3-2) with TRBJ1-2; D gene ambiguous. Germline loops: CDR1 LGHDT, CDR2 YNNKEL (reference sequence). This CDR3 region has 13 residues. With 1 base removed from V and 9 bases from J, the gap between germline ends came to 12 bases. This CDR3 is CASSQAEVSSYTF. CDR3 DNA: TGTGCCAGCAGCCAAGCTGAGGTCAGTAGCTACACCTTC.

The CDR3: CASSVGGQGSETQYF. Written as DNA, the CDR3 is TGTGCCAGCAGTGTTGGGGGGCAGGGGTCCGAGACCCAGTACTTC. The V gene is TRBV2, the J gene TRBJ2-5; D might be TRBD1 or TRBD2, each matching 6 bases. The V end was cut by 4 bases, the J end by 5 bases, with 17 bases between. The CDR3 spans 15 residues. The V gene's germline CDR1 is SNHLY and CDR2 FYNNEI.

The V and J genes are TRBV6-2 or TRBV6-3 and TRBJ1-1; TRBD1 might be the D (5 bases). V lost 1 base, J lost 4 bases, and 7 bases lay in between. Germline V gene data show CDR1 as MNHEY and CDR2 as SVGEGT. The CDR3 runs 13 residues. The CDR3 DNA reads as TGTGCCAGCAGTTACTTGAGGGGCACTGAAGCTTTCTTT. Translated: CASSYLRGTEAFF.

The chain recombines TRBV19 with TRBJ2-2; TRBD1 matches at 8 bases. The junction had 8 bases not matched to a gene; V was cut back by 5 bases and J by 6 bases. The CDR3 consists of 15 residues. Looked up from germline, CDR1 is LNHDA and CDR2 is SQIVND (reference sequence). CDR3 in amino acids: CASSVGQVGAGELFF. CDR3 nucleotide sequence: TGTGCCAGTAGTGTGGGACAGGTGGGCGCCGGGGAGCTGTTTTTT.

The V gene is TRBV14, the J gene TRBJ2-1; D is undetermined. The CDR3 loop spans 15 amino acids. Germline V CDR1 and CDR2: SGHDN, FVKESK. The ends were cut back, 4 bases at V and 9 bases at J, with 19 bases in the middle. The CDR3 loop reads CASSPSTPPVGEQFF. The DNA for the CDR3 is TGTGCCAGCAGCCCTTCGACTCCCCCGGTGGGTGAGCAGTTCTTC.

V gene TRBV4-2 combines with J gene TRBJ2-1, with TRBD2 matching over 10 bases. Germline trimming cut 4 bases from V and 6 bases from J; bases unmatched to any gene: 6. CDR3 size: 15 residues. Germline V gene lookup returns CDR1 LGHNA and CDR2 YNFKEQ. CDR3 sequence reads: CASSPDPSGGNEQFF. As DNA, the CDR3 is TGTGCCAGCAGCCCAGACCCTAGCGGGGGCAATGAGCAGTTCTTC.

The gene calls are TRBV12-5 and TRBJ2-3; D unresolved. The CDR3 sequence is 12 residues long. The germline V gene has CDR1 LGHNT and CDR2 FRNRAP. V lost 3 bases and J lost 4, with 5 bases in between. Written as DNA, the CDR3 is TGTGCTAGTGGTTTTGAGCCAGATACGCAGTATTTT. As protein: CASGFEPDTQYF.